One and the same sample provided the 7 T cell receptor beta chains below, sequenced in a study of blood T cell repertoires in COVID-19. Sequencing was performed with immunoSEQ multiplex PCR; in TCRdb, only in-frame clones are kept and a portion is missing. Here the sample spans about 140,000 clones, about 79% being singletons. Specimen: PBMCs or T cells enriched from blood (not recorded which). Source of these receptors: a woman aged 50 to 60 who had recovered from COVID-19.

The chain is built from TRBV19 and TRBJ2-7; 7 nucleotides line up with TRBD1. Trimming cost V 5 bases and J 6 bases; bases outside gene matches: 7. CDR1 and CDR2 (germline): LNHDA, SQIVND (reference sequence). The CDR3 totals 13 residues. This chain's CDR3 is CASSSGGVGEQYF. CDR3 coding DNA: TGTGCCAGTAGTTCAGGGGGAGTGGGCGAGCAGTACTTC.

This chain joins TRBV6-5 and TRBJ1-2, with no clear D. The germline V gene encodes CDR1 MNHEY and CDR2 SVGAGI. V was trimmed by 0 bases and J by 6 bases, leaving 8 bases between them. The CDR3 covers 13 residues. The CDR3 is CASSYSRGDGYTF. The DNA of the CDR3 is TGTGCCAGCAGTTACTCTCGCGGGGATGGCTACACCTTC.

This chain's CDR3 is CASSVVGGNTGELFF. The CDR3 region has the DNA TGTGCCAGCAGCGTAGTAGGGGGCAACACCGGGGAGCTGTTTTTT. The genes are TRBV9 and TRBJ2-2; TRBD1 matches 7 bases. V was pared by 0 bases and J by 2 bases, with 1 base of the junction left unmatched. This CDR3 spans 15 amino acids. The germline V gene encodes CDR1 SGDLS and CDR2 YYNGEE.

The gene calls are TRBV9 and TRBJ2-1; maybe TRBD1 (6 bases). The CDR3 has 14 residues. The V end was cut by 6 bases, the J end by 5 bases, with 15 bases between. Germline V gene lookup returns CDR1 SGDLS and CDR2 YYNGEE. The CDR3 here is CASIQQGEHNEQFF. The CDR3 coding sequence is TGTGCCAGCATCCAACAGGGAGAACACAATGAGCAGTTCTTC.

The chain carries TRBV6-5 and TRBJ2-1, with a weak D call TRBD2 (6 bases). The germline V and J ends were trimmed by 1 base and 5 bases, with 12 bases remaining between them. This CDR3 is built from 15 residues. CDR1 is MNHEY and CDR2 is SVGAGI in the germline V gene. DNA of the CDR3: TGTGCCAGCAGTTACTGGAGGGAGGTCAACAATGAGCAGTTCTTC. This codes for CASSYWREVNNEQFF.

The CDR3 coding sequence is TGTGCCAGCAGCTTTGAACTAGCGGGAGAGACCCAGTACTTC. Its translation is CASSFELAGETQYF. The chain has TRBV12-1 and TRBJ2-5; TRBD2 was called by the table and not checked on the DNA. TRBV12-1 is a pseudogene locus. The CDR3 loop spans 14 amino acids.

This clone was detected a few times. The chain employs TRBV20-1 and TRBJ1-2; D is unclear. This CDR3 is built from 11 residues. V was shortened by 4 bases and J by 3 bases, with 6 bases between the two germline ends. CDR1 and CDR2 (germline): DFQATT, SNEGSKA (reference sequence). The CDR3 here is CSANADYGYTF. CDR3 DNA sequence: TGCAGTGCTAACGCAGACTATGGCTACACCTTC.